What follows is one TCR beta chain and its context. This CDR3 is built from 15 residues. Germline V gene lookup returns CDR1 SGDLS and CDR2 YYNGEE. After removal of 4 bases from V and 1 base from J, the junction contained 6 bases not matched to a gene. How the authors handled the data: Amplified reference gene primers provided the basis for estimating nucleated cell counts. Using immunoSEQ multiplex PCR, the repertoire was profiled, and TCRdb retains in-frame clones only, with some absent. V and J calls and clone size come straight from that table; D and trimming were deduced from the DNA. The sample includes some 130,000 clones, roughly nine tenths of them seen just once. The sample is drawn from a study of blood T cell repertoires in COVID-19. About the research overall: The United States, Italy and Spain provided the acute and convalescent COVID-19 samples. In each case, the material was cDNA or gDNA derived from T cells, B-cell-depleted T cells, or PBMCs.

Sample: peripheral blood. The receptor was derived from a man aged 50 to 59 with active COVID-19. The chain carries TRBV9 and TRBJ1-1; the match to TRBD1 covers 8 bases. DNA for the CDR3: TGTGCCAGCAGCCCTCTAGGACAGGGGAACACTGAAGCTTTCTTT. This gives the protein CASSPLGQGNTEAFF.